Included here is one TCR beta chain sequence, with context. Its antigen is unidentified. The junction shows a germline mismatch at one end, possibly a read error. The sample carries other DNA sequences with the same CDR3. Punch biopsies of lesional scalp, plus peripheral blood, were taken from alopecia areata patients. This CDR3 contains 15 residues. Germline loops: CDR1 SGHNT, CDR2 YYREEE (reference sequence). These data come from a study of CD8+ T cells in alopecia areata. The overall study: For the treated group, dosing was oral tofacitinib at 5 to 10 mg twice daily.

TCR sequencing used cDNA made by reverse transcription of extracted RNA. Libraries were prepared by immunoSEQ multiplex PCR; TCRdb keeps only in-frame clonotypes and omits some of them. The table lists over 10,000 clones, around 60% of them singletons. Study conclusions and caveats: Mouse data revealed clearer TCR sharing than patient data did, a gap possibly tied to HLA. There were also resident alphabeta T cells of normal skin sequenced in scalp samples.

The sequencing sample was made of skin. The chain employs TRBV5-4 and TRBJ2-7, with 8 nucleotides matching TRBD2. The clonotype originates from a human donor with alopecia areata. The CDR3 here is CASSSPGLVNYEQYF. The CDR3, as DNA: TGTGCCAGCAGCTCACCGGGACTAGTCAACTACGAGCAATACTTC.